This T cell receptor (beta chain) was obtained from a study of human T cells and chemical hapten exposure. The overall study: It was small differences in pooled library volume that mainly caused per-sample TCR yields to vary. General study points: With regard to DPC sensitization, TCRs above 1 in 1000 frequency did not change.

Original processing notes: Sample-level TCR yields exhibited a median of approximately 88,000, with a range of about 23,224 to 700,000. TCRdb redid the calling of the 5' RACE reads with MiXCR, one entry per CDR3 protein. The V and J calls were determined by TCRdb, not by the authors. The table records under 100,000 distinct CDR3 sequences, approximately 15% of them present only once. This clonotype has just a few counts. What it recognizes is unknown. The germline CDR1 and CDR2 sequences are LGHNA and YSLEER. V lost 3 bases and J lost 10, with 16 bases in between. CDR3 length equals 14 residues. Whole blood, unfractionated, served as the material for total RNA extraction.

The origin of this receptor is a female donor in good health. V and J are TRBV4-3 and TRBJ2-1, with D unclear. CDR3 sequence: CASSQHRDKVEQFF. The CDR3 bases are TGCGCCAGCAGCCAGCATCGCGACAAAGTCGAGCAGTTCTTC.